These 16 T cell receptor beta chains were all obtained from the same sample, sequenced in a study of ipilimumab plus nivolumab after autologous stem cell transplantation. Clones were sequenced by immunoSEQ multiplex PCR, and TCRdb holds only the in-frame ones, with some missing. Seen here are about 25,000 clones, about 86% observed once, and the top ten hold 4% to 6%. The sequences come from PBMCs, collected in a trial of ipilimumab plus nivolumab as post-transplant consolidation. These receptors all stem from a male donor with diffuse large B-cell lymphoma.

The V and J genes are TRBV10-3 and TRBJ2-5; D perhaps matches TRBD1 (5 bases). CDR1 is ENHRY and CDR2 is SYGVKD in the germline V gene. The CDR3 has 14 residues. Between the trimmed V and J ends, which lost 2 bases and 7 bases, there was a span of 14 bases. The CDR3 loop is CAISEGPLGVTQYF. The CDR3, as DNA: TGTGCCATCAGTGAGGGCCCGTTAGGGGTGACCCAGTACTTC.

The chain is built from TRBV5-6 and TRBJ1-2, with 7 bases lining up with TRBD1. Germline V gives CDR1 SGHDT, CDR2 YYEEEE. The CDR3 consists of 16 residues. The J segment lost 4 bases and the V segment lost 4 bases, leaving 13 bases of the junction unmatched. DNA for the CDR3: TGTGCCAGCAGCGGAACAACCGGGACAGTAGTCTATGGCTACACCTTC. Amino acids: CASSGTTGTVVYGYTF.

The J gene is TRBJ2-5, the V gene TRBV5-6, with a possible D match to TRBD2 (5 bases). This CDR3 spans 16 amino acids. CDR1 is SGHDT, CDR2 YYEEEE, per germline. V lost 1 base, J lost 2 bases, and 15 bases lay in between. The chain's CDR3 is CASSLTLRDFQETQYF. CDR3 coding DNA: TGTGCCAGCAGCTTGACTCTTCGGGATTTTCAAGAGACCCAGTACTTC.

The CDR3 region has the DNA TGTGCCAGCAGCGACGGAGGGACCAATGAAAAACTGTTTTTT. Residues: CASSDGGTNEKLFF. The gene calls are TRBV5-4 and TRBJ1-4, with D possibly TRBD1 on 5 matching bases. CDR1 and CDR2 (germline): SGHNT, YYREEE (reference sequence). This CDR3 spans 14 amino acids. V lost 4 bases and J 5 bases, leaving 12 bases between the germline ends.

The chain uses TRBV18 and TRBJ2-7; D is unresolved. V lost 1 base and J 0 bases, leaving 7 bases between the germline ends. This CDR3 is built from 14 residues. Germline CDR1 is KGHSH and CDR2 is LQKENI. This chain's CDR3 is CASSPQAPSYEQYF. The DNA of the CDR3 is TGTGCCAGCTCACCACAGGCACCCTCCTACGAGCAGTACTTC.

The gene calls are TRBV6-1 and TRBJ1-1; possibly TRBD1 for D (5 bases). Germline V gives CDR1 MNHNS, CDR2 SASEGT. The CDR3 is 15 residues long. V gave up 2 bases and J gave up 0 bases, with 10 bases separating them. The CDR3 sequence: CASSEMGQLNTEAFF. The CDR3 DNA reads TGTGCCAGCAGTGAAATGGGGCAGCTGAACACTGAAGCTTTCTTT.

J is TRBJ2-5 and V is TRBV2; 8 positions agree with TRBD2. The ends lost 6 bases at V and 3 bases at J; junction bases unmatched: 9. Germline V lookup: CDR1 SNHLY, CDR2 FYNNEI. The CDR3 has 15 amino acids. CDR3 sequence reads: CASSRSGGLEETQYF. In DNA form, the CDR3 reads TGTGCCAGCAGCAGAAGCGGGGGCCTAGAAGAGACCCAGTACTTC.

This sequence joins TRBV5-1 and TRBJ2-7; TRBD1 matches 7 bases. CDR3 length: 15 amino acids. Germline trimming cut 0 bases from V and 0 bases from J; bases unmatched to any gene: 3. Germline CDR1 SGHRS, CDR2 YFSETQ. The CDR3: CASSLGTGISYEQYF. In DNA form, the CDR3 reads TGCGCCAGCAGCTTGGGGACAGGTATCTCCTACGAGCAGTACTTC.

The chain combines TRBV5-1 with TRBJ1-1, with D uncertain. Germline V gene data show CDR1 as SGHRS and CDR2 as YFSETQ. The CDR3 is made up of 14 amino acids. V was trimmed by 0 bases and J by 1 base, leaving 7 bases between them. The CDR3 DNA reads as TGCGCCAGCAGCTTGGGATGGGAGAACACTGAAGCTTTCTTT. Translated: CASSLGWENTEAFF.

V is TRBV12-2 and J is TRBJ2-5; TRBD1, as called in the table, went unchecked against the DNA. TRBV12-2 is a pseudogene. The CDR3 is 21 residues long. CDR3 protein: CASRLARTARAGQGARKTQYF. The CDR3 nucleotides read TGTGCAAGTCGCTTAGCGCGGACCGCACGTGCCGGACAGGGGGCTAGGAAGACCCAGTACTTC.

This rearrangement joins TRBV5-1 to TRBJ1-2; D is perhaps TRBD1 (5 bases). Trimming left V 0 bases short and J 6 bases short, with 12 bases between. The CDR3 has 14 residues. Germline loops: CDR1 SGHRS, CDR2 YFSETQ. The CDR3 loop reads CASSLDWGGDGYTF. The CDR3 DNA sequence: TGCGCCAGCAGCTTGGATTGGGGCGGGGATGGCTACACCTTC. Complete variable domain (other parts from reference TRBV5-1 and TRBJ1-2): KAGVTQTPRYLIKTRGQQVTLSCSPISGHRSVSWYQQTPGQGLQFLFEYFSETQRNKGNFPGRFSGRQFSNSRSEMNVSTLELGDSALYLCASSLDWGGDGYTFGSGTRLTVV.

This chain links TRBV10-3 with TRBJ2-7, with TRBD1 matching 8 bases. This CDR3 region has 11 residues. The germline gives CDR1 ENHRY, CDR2 SYGVKD. V dropped 11 bases and J dropped 5; count of bases not matched to a gene: 5. The CDR3 DNA reads as TGTGCCGTGACAGGGGTCAACGAGCAGTACTTC. It translates to CAVTGVNEQYF.

The chain is built from TRBV19 and TRBJ1-3; D gene uncertain. The CDR3 is made up of 14 amino acids. Germline-derived CDR1 and CDR2 are LNHDA and SQIVND (reference sequence). V lost 7 bases and J lost 1, with 11 bases in between. CDR3 nucleotide sequence: TGTGCCAGTACCATAGAAAGGTCTGGAAACACCATATATTTT. Amino acid sequence: CASTIERSGNTIYF.

This chain connects TRBV5-4 to TRBJ1-2, with D tentatively TRBD1 (5 bases). In germline, CDR1 is SGHNT, CDR2 YYREEE (reference sequence). Trimming stripped 5 bases from V and 7 bases from J, with 15 bases between. The CDR3 extends over 13 amino acids. CDR3 sequence: CASRSGRVSGYTF. As DNA, the CDR3 is TGTGCCAGCAGATCGGGCAGGGTCAGTGGCTACACCTTC.

J is TRBJ1-1 and V is TRBV19; 9 positions match TRBD1. CDR1 and CDR2 (germline): LNHDA, SQIVND (reference sequence). The CDR3 consists of 17 residues. Losses at the gene ends were 3 bases for V and 1 base for J; bases not matched to a gene: 9. The CDR3: CASSIGDREYRNTEAFF. DNA for the CDR3: TGTGCCAGTAGTATTGGGGACAGGGAGTACCGGAACACTGAAGCTTTCTTT.

The genes are TRBV11-2 and TRBJ2-2; perhaps TRBD2 as D (5 bases). The V gene's germline CDR1 is SGHAT and CDR2 FQNNGV. The CDR3 is 16 residues long. V dropped 5 bases and J dropped 1 base, with 14 bases sitting between them. CDR3: CASSPPRALNTGELFF. The CDR3 DNA is TGTGCCAGCAGCCCACCGAGGGCCTTGAACACCGGGGAGCTGTTTTTT.